This TCR beta chain was observed in a study of T cell repertoires in cytomegalovirus infection. Background on the study: Both CMV infection and a matching HLA type were indicated by public TCR beta signatures. Broader study findings: HLA-C-restricted CMV-specific TCR beta clonotypes prevailed in the ex vivo response. Using cumulative public TCR beta family frequency, the authors identified those who carried CMV together with the relevant HLA.

CDR3 length: 14 residues. The germline V gene has CDR1 SGHTA and CDR2 FQGNSA. As for this clonotype: Antigen: not known. Just one base apart from a much larger clone, this may be a read error.

TCRdb ran MiXCR on the reads and lists one entry per CDR3 protein. The table has roughly 280,000 distinct CDR3 sequences, around 9% seen once; the top ten hold about 15%. This sequence originates from a human donor in good health (CMV status not recorded). Some clones in this sample may be carry-over from other donors' samples. This chain connects TRBV7-2 to TRBJ2-3, with 9 bases fitting TRBD1. Sequencing was carried out using PBMCs. This CDR3 is CVSSPDRGGDTQYF. CDR3 in DNA: TGTGTCAGCAGCCCGGACAGGGGAGGAGATACGCAGTATTTT.